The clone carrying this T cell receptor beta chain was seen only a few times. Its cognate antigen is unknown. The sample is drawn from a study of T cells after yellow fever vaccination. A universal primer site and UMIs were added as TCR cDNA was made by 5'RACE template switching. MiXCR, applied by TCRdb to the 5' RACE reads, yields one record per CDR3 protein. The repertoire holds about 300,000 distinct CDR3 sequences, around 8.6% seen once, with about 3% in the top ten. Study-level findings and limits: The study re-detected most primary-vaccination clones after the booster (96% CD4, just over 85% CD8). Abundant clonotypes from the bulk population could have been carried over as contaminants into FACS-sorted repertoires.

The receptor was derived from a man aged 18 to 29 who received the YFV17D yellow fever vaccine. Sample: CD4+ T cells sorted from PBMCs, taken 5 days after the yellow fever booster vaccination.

The CDR3 protein is CASSQDRGRGNTGELFF. In DNA form, the CDR3 reads TGTGCCAGCAGCCAGGACAGGGGGCGAGGGAACACCGGGGAGCTGTTTTTT. The chain is built from TRBV12-3 or TRBV12-4 and TRBJ2-2; the match to TRBD1 covers 11 bases. The length of the CDR3 is 17 residues. J was trimmed by 1 base and V by 6 bases; bases with no gene match: 7.